This T cell receptor (beta chain) was sequenced for a study of cytomegalovirus exposure and HLA in healthy donors. Looking at the study overall: The 110 or so validation repertoires used the same platform as the 666 first-cohort repertoires, a later analysis reported. Study results and limitations: It was found in a later analysis that first-cohort TCR clusters tended to co-occur in the 90 to 150 validation repertoires.

This table comes from immunoSEQ multiplex PCR, and its TCRdb copy is limited to in-frame clones, with some not included. Of around 150,000 clones in the sample, about 96% were seen once. Germline values: CDR1 SGHVS, CDR2 FQNEAQ. CDR3 length: 18 residues. V shed 3 bases and J 4 bases; nucleotides not matched to a gene: 14. Points on this clone: Antigen specificity is unknown.

The specimen sequenced was PBMCs. The chain employs TRBV7-8 and TRBJ2-5; TRBD1 matches at 10 bases. The receptor was derived from a woman in her late teens or twenties in good health and CMV-seronegative. Written as DNA, the CDR3 is TGTGCCAGCAGCTTCACCCCGACACGCCGGACAGGGGGAGAGACCCAGTACTTC. Translating gives CASSFTPTRRTGGETQYF.